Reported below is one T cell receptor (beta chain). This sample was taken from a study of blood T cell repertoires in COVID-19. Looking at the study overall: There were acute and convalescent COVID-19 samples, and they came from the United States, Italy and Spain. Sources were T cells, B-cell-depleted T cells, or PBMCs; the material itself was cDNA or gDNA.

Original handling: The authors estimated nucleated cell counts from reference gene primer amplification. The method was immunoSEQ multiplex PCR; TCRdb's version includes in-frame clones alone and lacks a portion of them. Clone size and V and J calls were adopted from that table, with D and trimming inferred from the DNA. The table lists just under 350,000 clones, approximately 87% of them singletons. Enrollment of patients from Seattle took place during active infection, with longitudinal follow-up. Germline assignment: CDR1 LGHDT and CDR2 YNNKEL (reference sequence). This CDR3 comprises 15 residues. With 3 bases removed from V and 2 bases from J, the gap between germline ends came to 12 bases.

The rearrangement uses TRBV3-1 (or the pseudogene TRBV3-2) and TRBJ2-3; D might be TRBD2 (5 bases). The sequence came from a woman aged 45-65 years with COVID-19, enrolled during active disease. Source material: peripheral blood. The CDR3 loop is CASSHGIEFTDTQYF. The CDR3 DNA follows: TGTGCCAGCAGCCACGGGATTGAGTTCACAGATACGCAGTATTTT.